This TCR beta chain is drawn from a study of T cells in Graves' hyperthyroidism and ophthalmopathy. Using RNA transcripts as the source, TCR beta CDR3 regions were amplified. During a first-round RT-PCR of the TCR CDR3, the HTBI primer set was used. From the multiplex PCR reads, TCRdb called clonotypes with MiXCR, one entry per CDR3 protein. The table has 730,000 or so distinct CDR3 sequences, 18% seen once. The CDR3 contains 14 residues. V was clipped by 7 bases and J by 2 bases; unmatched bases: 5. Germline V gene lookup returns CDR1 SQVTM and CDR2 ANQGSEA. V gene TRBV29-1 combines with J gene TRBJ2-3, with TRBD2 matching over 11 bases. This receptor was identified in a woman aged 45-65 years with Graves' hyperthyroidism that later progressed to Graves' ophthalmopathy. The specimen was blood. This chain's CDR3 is CSGLLAGATDTQYF. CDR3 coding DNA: TGCAGCGGCCTACTAGCGGGGGCCACAGATACGCAGTATTTT.